These 15 T cell receptor beta chains share one sample of origin, sequenced in a study of molecular identifiers for immune sequencing clone quantification. Each CDR3 protein gets one entry after TCRdb re-called the PCR reads with MiXCR. The repertoire holds approximately 670,000 distinct CDR3 sequences, with 20% as singletons. The sample consisted of naive CD8+ T cells from blood, with Jurkat cell RNA spiked in. The subset here: FACS-sorted CD8+CD4-CCR7+CD45RA+ naive T cells. These receptors came from a human donor in good health. Some libraries in this study had Jurkat cell RNA spiked in.

The V and J genes are TRBV6-2 or TRBV6-3 and TRBJ2-1; TRBD2 agrees at 9 bases. After removal of 2 bases from V and 7 bases from J, the junction contained 12 bases not matched to a gene. Germline V lookup: CDR1 MNHEY, CDR2 SVGEGT. The CDR3 sequence is 17 residues long. The CDR3 reads CASSYRTSEIGRNEQFF. The CDR3 nucleotides read TGTGCCAGCAGTTACCGGACTAGCGAAATAGGTAGGAATGAGCAGTTCTTC.

As regards this clonotype: A much larger clone differs by one base, so this may be a read error. This chain links TRBV27 with TRBJ2-7; D is perhaps TRBD1 (6 bases). Trimming took 8 bases from V and 2 from J, leaving 16 bases between them. The CDR3 totals 14 residues. The germline gives CDR1 MNHEY, CDR2 SMNVEV (reference sequence). The CDR3 is CASGSQTGTYEQYF. Here the CDR3 DNA reads TGTGCCAGCGGTTCCCAGACAGGCACCTACGAGCAGTACTTC.

The CDR3 coding sequence is TGTGCCAGCAGTTTTGAGGGGCGAGGGAACACTGAAGCTTTCTTT. It encodes CASSFEGRGNTEAFF. This chain joins TRBV27 and TRBJ1-1; weak D call: TRBD1 (5 bases). Germline V gene data show CDR1 as MNHEY and CDR2 as SMNVEV (reference sequence). Trimming pared 3 bases from V and 1 base from J, leaving 12 bases between. The CDR3 consists of 15 residues.

As regards this clonotype: One end of the junction varies from germline; a read error may be responsible. The genes are TRBV14 and TRBJ1-2; TRBD1 matches 8 bases. This CDR3 is built from 13 residues. Germline V gene data show CDR1 as SGHDN and CDR2 as FVKESK. The CDR3 is CVSSPTGGYGYTF. As DNA, the CDR3 is TGTGTCAGCAGCCCTACAGGGGGTTATGGCTACACCTTC.

At least ten counts were recorded for this clonotype. The V and J genes are TRBV29-1 and TRBJ2-5; D call uncertain. The CDR3 extends over 11 amino acids. CDR1 SQVTM and CDR2 ANQGSEA come from the germline V gene. Between the trimmed V and J ends, which lost 1 base and 5 bases, there was a span of 5 bases. The chain's CDR3 is CSVEVLETQYF. The CDR3 DNA is TGCAGCGTTGAAGTTTTGGAGACCCAGTACTTC.

The table lists this clonotype with a few counts. The chain recombines TRBV27 with TRBJ2-2; no definite D call. V lost 4 bases and J lost 7, with 7 bases in between. CDR1 is MNHEY, CDR2 SMNVEV, per germline (reference sequence). The CDR3 is 12 amino acids. CDR3 sequence (DNA): TGTGCCAGCAGTTGGGTCAGCGGGGAGCTGTTTTTT. This codes for CASSWVSGELFF.

Of note for this clonotype: A clone one base away is much larger, so this may be a read error. The V gene is TRBV24-1, the J gene TRBJ2-7; weak D call: TRBD2 (6 bases). This CDR3 has 15 amino acids. V was trimmed by 2 bases and J by 3 bases, leaving 13 bases between them. Germline-derived CDR1 and CDR2 are KGHDR and SFDVKD. CDR3 nucleotide sequence: TGTGCCACCAGTGATTCTGGACGGGGGATCTACGAGCAGTACTTC. Its protein is CATSDSGRGIYEQYF.

This rearrangement joins TRBV29-1 to TRBJ2-3; D remains ambiguous. The germline V gene has CDR1 SQVTM and CDR2 ANQGSEA. Trimming pared 3 bases from V and 4 bases from J, leaving 11 bases between. This CDR3 is built from 13 residues. The CDR3, as DNA: TGCAGCGTTGAGAACTTGCCCTCAGATACGCAGTATTTT. Translating it yields CSVENLPSDTQYF.

There are many counts of this clonotype. The CDR3 spells CSASELRVSSNQPQHF. The CDR3 DNA reads TGCAGTGCTAGTGAGTTGCGCGTCTCATCCAATCAGCCCCAGCATTTT. The rearrangement links TRBV20-1 to TRBJ1-5; no clear D gene. The CDR3 covers 16 residues. Germline V gene lookup returns CDR1 DFQATT and CDR2 SNEGSKA (reference sequence). Trimming pared 3 bases from V and 3 bases from J, leaving 18 bases between.

This clonotype was observed at least ten times. The J gene is TRBJ2-1, the V gene TRBV18; D unclear. V was trimmed by 0 bases and J by 15 bases, leaving 12 bases between them. The CDR3 has 12 residues. Germline loops: CDR1 KGHSH, CDR2 LQKENI. The CDR3 DNA sequence: TGTGCCAGCTCACCACCGTGGAAGGGATCGTTCTTC. Translated: CASSPPWKGSFF.

V gene TRBV6-2 or TRBV6-3 combines with J gene TRBJ2-7; either TRBD1 or TRBD2 may supply D (6 bases each). CDR3 length: 15 amino acids. Trimming pared 2 bases from V and 4 bases from J, leaving 15 bases between. The germline gives CDR1 MNHEY, CDR2 SVGEGT. CDR3 region: CASSYGIGGSYEQYF. DNA for the CDR3: TGTGCCAGCAGTTACGGGATAGGGGGGTCATACGAGCAGTACTTC.

Points on this clonotype: A much larger clone differs from this one at a single base, so this may be a read error. The chain employs TRBV6-6 and TRBJ1-5; D remains ambiguous. V was clipped by 2 bases and J by 1 base, with 12 bases between them. CDR1 and CDR2 from the germline V gene are MNHNY and SVGAGI (reference sequence). CDR3 length: 16 amino acids. The CDR3 loop is CASSYVWALSNQPQHF. In DNA, the CDR3 is TGTGCCAGCAGTTACGTCTGGGCATTAAGCAATCAGCCCCAGCATTTT.

This clonotype was recorded a few times. This chain uses TRBV7-9 with TRBJ2-2, with D maybe TRBD1 (6 bases). Germline V gene lookup returns CDR1 SEHNR and CDR2 FQNEAQ (reference sequence). This CDR3 has 17 amino acids. Trimming removed 2 bases from V and 1 base from J, with 14 bases in between. In nucleotides, the CDR3 is TGTGCCAGCAGCTTACCACGGGGACATGGGAACACCGGGGAGCTGTTTTTT. Protein product: CASSLPRGHGNTGELFF.

This sequence joins TRBV27 and TRBJ1-5, with D tentatively TRBD1 (5 bases). Looked up from germline, CDR1 is MNHEY and CDR2 is SMNVEV (reference sequence). The CDR3 extends over 17 amino acids. Trimming left V 5 bases short and J 0 bases short, with 17 bases between. The CDR3 coding sequence is TGTGCCAGCAGTCCCTCCGGGACCCTTTATAGCAATCAGCCCCAGCATTTT. Its translation is CASSPSGTLYSNQPQHF.

This clonotype was detected many times. V is TRBV4-3 and J is TRBJ1-6; D remains ambiguous. The CDR3 loop spans 17 amino acids. The V end was cut by 3 bases, the J end by 0 bases, with 12 bases between. Germline CDR1 and CDR2: LGHNA and YSLEER. The CDR3 sequence: CASSQDDPRSYNSPLHF. For the CDR3, the DNA is TGCGCCAGCAGCCAGGATGACCCTCGCTCCTATAATTCACCCCTCCACTTT.